This T cell receptor beta chain was sequenced for a study of tumor-infiltrating lymphocytes in primary liver carcinoma. Study-wide background: These were node-negative, non-metastatic T1-T3 tumors of about 4 to 11 cm. Sample yields of productive TCRbeta reads, ranging from roughly 3.5 to 7.13 million, were similar across tissue types.

Findings and limits, study-wide: Reduced overlap was seen in tumor-adjacent and tumor-blood pairs versus tumor region pairs.

A constant-region primer served to make TCR beta cDNA from roughly 500 ng total RNA. It was through three nested multiplex PCR rounds of slightly modified ARM-PCR that TCR beta libraries arose. TCRdb reprocessed the multiplex PCR reads via MiXCR and lists one record per CDR3 protein. Of about 37,000 distinct CDR3 sequences listed, approximately 71% are singletons. Worth noting for this clonotype: Its cognate antigen is unknown. The missing conserved phenylalanine or tryptophan at the end of this CDR3 makes a read error likely.

Unsorted bulk tissue (roughly 19-30 mg) underwent RNA and DNA co-extraction. With chronic HBV infection, the patients were also treatment-naive. The sequenced sample was tumor-adjacent normal liver tissue. The TCR originated in a man between 40 and 49 years old with primary liver carcinoma and hepatitis B virus infection.

Written as DNA, the CDR3 is TGTGCCAGCATGCTGAGCGGGGACCCAGGAAACACCATATATTCT. The encoded protein is CASMLSGDPGNTIYS. The rearrangement links TRBV11-2 to TRBJ1-3; D perhaps matches TRBD1 (5 bases). Trimming removed 7 bases from V and 4 bases from J, with 17 bases in between. This CDR3 spans 15 amino acids. CDR1 and CDR2 from the germline V gene are SGHAT and FQNNGV.